This T cell receptor beta chain was recovered during a study of blood T cell repertoires in COVID-19. Study overall: The samples span acute and convalescent COVID-19 from the United States, Italy and Spain.

Assay used: immunoSEQ multiplex PCR; TCRdb lists only in-frame clones, some missing. The sample has 120,000 or so clones, roughly 90% seen once. Trimming took 4 bases from V and 5 from J; bases not matched to a gene: 10. The CDR3 totals 15 residues. Looked up from germline, CDR1 is SGHDT and CDR2 is YYEEEE. Material for sequencing was peripheral blood. The clonotype was recovered from a man aged 40-49 years with acute or convalescent COVID-19. The chain carries TRBV5-6 and TRBJ2-5; 8 bases match TRBD1. The CDR3 DNA sequence: TGTGCCAGCAGCCCGGCTCGACAGGGGCGGGAGACCCAGTACTTC. Residues: CASSPARQGRETQYF.